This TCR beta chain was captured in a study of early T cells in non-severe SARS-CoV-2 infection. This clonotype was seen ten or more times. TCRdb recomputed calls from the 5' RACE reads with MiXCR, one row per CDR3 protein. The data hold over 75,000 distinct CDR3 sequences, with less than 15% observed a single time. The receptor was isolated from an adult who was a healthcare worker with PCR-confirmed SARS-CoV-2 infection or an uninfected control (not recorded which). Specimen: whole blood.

CDR3 sequence (DNA): TGCGCCAGCAGCTCTGACGGGACCCGCGGTGGCTACACCTTC. It translates to CASSSDGTRGGYTF. The chain uses TRBV5-1 and TRBJ1-2; maybe TRBD1 (5 bases). With 3 bases removed from V and 7 bases from J, the gap between germline ends came to 16 bases. The CDR3 contains 14 residues. From germline, CDR1 is SGHRS and CDR2 YFSETQ.